The clone carrying this TCR beta chain was seen a single time. The CDR3 totals 17 residues. The V gene lost 0 bases and the J gene lost 5 bases, with 20 bases spanning the gap. Per germline, CDR1 SGDLS and CDR2 YYNGEE. This sample was included in a study of blood T cell repertoires in COVID-19. Sequenced by immunoSEQ multiplex PCR; TCRdb stores in-frame clones only, minus some. This table has about 250,000 clones, around 84% appearing once. This clonotype was obtained from a young man who had recovered from COVID-19. V and J are TRBV9 and TRBJ2-5; weak D call: TRBD2 (5 bases). Specimen: PBMCs or T cells enriched from blood (not recorded which). For the CDR3, the DNA is TGTGCCAGCAGCGTAGGAGGGAGCGACTCTTTACGGGAGACCCAGTACTTC. Translating gives CASSVGGSDSLRETQYF. Together with reference TRBV9 and TRBJ2-5, the CDR3 gives the full variable domain: DSGVTQTPKHLITATGQRVTLRCSPRSGDLSVYWYQQSLDQGLQFLIQYYNGEERAKGNILERFSAQQFPDLHSELNLSSLELGDSALYFCASSVGGSDSLRETQYFGPGTRLLVL.